This is a list of T cell receptor beta chains from one sample in a study of CD8 T cells in Susac syndrome. TCRdb re-analysed the immunoSEQ multiplex PCR reads in MiXCR, keeping a single row per CDR3 protein. The table includes roughly 50,000 distinct CDR3 sequences, 90% to 95% detected once. The sequenced material came from CD8+ T cells from PBMCs. These receptors were obtained from a human donor in good health. Both conserved end residues are part of each CDR3. D genes are given only for firm matches. Only part of the rows carry a size: once, few, many, or a class if the clone is expanded.

J: TRBJ2-3; size: NA; D: NA; V: TRBV3-1; DNA: TGTGCCAGCAGCCAAGGGGGCCGGGGGGCGCACACAGATACGCAGTATTTT; CDR3: CASSQGGRGAHTDTQYF
J: TRBJ2-3; size: NA; D: NA; V: TRBV19; DNA: TGTGCCAGTAGTCCGGTTAGCCCGGCAGATACGCAGTATTTT; CDR3: CASSPVSPADTQYF
J: TRBJ2-7; size: NA; D: NA; V: TRBV29-1; DNA: TGCAGCGGGCTTGAAACGACCTACGAGCAGTACTTC; CDR3: CSGLETTYEQYF
J: TRBJ2-7; size: NA; D: TRBD1; V: TRBV11-2; DNA: TGTGCCAGCAGCGCCTCCGGACAGGGGGCCTACGAGCAGTACTTC; CDR3: CASSASGQGAYEQYF
J: TRBJ2-1; size: NA; D: NA; V: TRBV19; DNA: TGTGCCAGTAGTCCAGAGCGCTTCTCCTACAATGAGCAGTTCTTC; CDR3: CASSPERFSYNEQFF
J: TRBJ2-7; size: NA; D: NA; V: TRBV29-1; DNA: TGCAGCGTTGAAGAAGGCTGGGAGCAGTACTTC; CDR3: CSVEEGWEQYF
J: TRBJ2-7; size: NA; D: NA; V: TRBV7-9; DNA: TGTGCCAGCAGCGCCGTAGGGAGTGGTAGGGGTCGTTCCTACGAGCAGTACTTC; CDR3: CASSAVGSGRGRSYEQYF
J: TRBJ2-2; size: NA; D: NA; V: TRBV28; DNA: TGTGCCAGCAGTCAACCGACGGGGGAGCTGTTTTTT; CDR3: CASSQPTGELFF
J: TRBJ1-5; size: few; D: TRBD1; V: TRBV2; DNA: TGTGCCAGCAGTGAAGGGACAGGGGTTAATCAGCCCCAGCATTTT; CDR3: CASSEGTGVNQPQHF
J: TRBJ2-5; size: NA; D: NA; V: TRBV5-1; DNA: TGCGCCACGCGAGGGACTCTGGATTGGGAGACCCAGTACTTC; CDR3: CATRGTLDWETQYF
J: TRBJ1-4; size: NA; D: TRBD1; V: TRBV7-6; DNA: TGTGCCAGCAGCTACGGACAGGGAGATGAAAAACTGTTTTTT; CDR3: CASSYGQGDEKLFF
J: TRBJ2-5; size: NA; D: TRBD2; V: TRBV2; DNA: TGTGCCAGCCGGGGGGAAGAGACCCAGTACTTC; CDR3: CASRGEETQYF
J: TRBJ2-2; size: NA; D: TRBD2; V: TRBV7-2; DNA: TGTGCCAGCAGCTTTCCGAATAGCGGGAGTCTCACCGGGGAGCTGTTTTTT; CDR3: CASSFPNSGSLTGELFF
J: TRBJ2-4; size: few; D: TRBD1; V: TRBV15; DNA: TGTGCCACAGAAGCAGGGGGCAGGCACATTCAGTACTTC; CDR3: CATEAGGRHIQYF
J: TRBJ2-7; size: few; D: NA; V: TRBV29-1; DNA: TGCAGCGTTGTGGGGGGTAGGTTATCCGAGCAGTACTTC; CDR3: CSVVGGRLSEQYF
J: TRBJ2-5; size: NA; D: NA; V: TRBV3-1; DNA: TGTGCCAGCAGCCAAGGCCCCCTGCCGGGAGAGGGAGAGACCCAGTACTTC; CDR3: CASSQGPLPGEGETQYF
J: TRBJ2-7; size: NA; D: NA; V: TRBV27; DNA: TGTGCCAGCAGTCCTCTCTCGGGGGACGAGCAGTACTTC; CDR3: CASSPLSGDEQYF
J: TRBJ2-4; size: NA; D: TRBD1; V: TRBV28; DNA: TGTGCCAGCAGAGGGACAGGGATAAACATTCAGTACTTC; CDR3: CASRGTGINIQYF
J: TRBJ2-2; size: NA; D: NA; V: TRBV19; DNA: TGTGCCAGTAGTATAGGTTCGTGGACCGGGGAGCTGTTTTTT; CDR3: CASSIGSWTGELFF
J: TRBJ2-1; size: NA; D: NA; V: TRBV10-3; DNA: TGTGCCGTAAGCCTAGGGGGGAGGGACTCCTACAATGAGCAGTTCTTC; CDR3: CAVSLGGRDSYNEQFF
J: TRBJ2-5; size: NA; D: NA; V: TRBV4-1; DNA: TGCGCCAGCAGCCAGGCCACCCAAGGGGAGACCCAGTACTTC; CDR3: CASSQATQGETQYF
J: TRBJ2-7; size: few; D: NA; V: TRBV29-1; DNA: TGCAGCGTTTGGGACTTCCCCTACGAGCAGTACTTC; CDR3: CSVWDFPYEQYF
J: TRBJ2-1; size: NA; D: NA; V: TRBV28; DNA: TGTGCCAGCGAAATGGCTCCAGACCACTACAATGAGCAGTTCTTC; CDR3: CASEMAPDHYNEQFF
J: TRBJ2-1; size: NA; D: NA; V: TRBV5-1; DNA: TGCGCCAGCAGCTGGTTGGGGAATGAGCAGTTCTTC; CDR3: CASSWLGNEQFF
J: TRBJ2-5; size: once; D: NA; V: TRBV25-1; DNA: TGTGCCAGCAGTGAAGAACTAGCAGGAGAGACCCAGTACTTC; CDR3: CASSEELAGETQYF
J: TRBJ1-1; size: once; D: NA; V: TRBV7-9; DNA: TGTGCCAGTTTGGGGGGGTTGAACACTGAAGCTTTCTTT; CDR3: CASLGGLNTEAFF
J: TRBJ2-1; size: NA; D: TRBD2; V: TRBV15; DNA: TGTGCCACCAGCGCCCTAGCGGCCAGGCTTGACAATGAGCAGTTCTTC; CDR3: CATSALAARLDNEQFF
J: TRBJ2-1; size: NA; D: TRBD2; V: TRBV28; DNA: TGTGCCAGCAGTTTATCCCTGACCCTAGCGGCAGACAATGAGCAGTTCTTC; CDR3: CASSLSLTLAADNEQFF
J: TRBJ2-6; size: NA; D: NA; V: TRBV2; DNA: TGTGCCAGCAGTGCAGGTAGCTCTGGGGCCAACGTCCTGACTTTC; CDR3: CASSAGSSGANVLTF
J: TRBJ2-5; size: NA; D: NA; V: TRBV27; DNA: TGTGCCAGCAGTTTGTCGCCAGGCATCCGGGAGACCCAGTACTTC; CDR3: CASSLSPGIRETQYF
J: TRBJ1-5; size: NA; D: NA; V: TRBV4-1; DNA: TGCGCCAGCAGCCAAGATAAGGGATTGCAGCCCCAGCATTTT; CDR3: CASSQDKGLQPQHF